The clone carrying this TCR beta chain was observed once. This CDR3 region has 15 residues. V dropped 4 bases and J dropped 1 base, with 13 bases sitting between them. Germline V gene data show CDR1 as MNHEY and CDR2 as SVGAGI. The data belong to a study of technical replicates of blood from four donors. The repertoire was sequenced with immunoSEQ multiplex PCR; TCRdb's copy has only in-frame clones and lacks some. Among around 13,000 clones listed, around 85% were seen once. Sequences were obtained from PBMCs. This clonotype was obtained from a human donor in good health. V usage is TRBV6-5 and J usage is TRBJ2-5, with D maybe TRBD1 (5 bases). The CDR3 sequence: CASSFFRQPQETQYF. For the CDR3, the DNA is TGTGCCAGCAGTTTTTTCCGACAGCCCCAAGAGACCCAGTACTTC.